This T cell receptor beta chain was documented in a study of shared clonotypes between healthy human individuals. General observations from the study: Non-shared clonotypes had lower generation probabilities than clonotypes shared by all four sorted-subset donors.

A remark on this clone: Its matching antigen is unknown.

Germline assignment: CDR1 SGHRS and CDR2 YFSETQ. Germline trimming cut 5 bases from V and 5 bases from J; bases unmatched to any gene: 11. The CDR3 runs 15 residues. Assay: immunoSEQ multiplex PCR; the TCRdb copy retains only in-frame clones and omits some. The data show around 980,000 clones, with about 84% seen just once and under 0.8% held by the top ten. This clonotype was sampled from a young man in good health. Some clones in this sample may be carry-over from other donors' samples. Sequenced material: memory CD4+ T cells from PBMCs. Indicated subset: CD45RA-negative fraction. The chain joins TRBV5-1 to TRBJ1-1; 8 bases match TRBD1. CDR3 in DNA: TGCGCCAGCAGGGAGTTGACAGGGGCGAATACTGAAGCTTTCTTT. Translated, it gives CASRELTGANTEAFF.